Presented here are 29 T cell receptor beta chains from one specimen sequenced in a study of Graves' ophthalmopathy and Graves' hyperthyroidism. TCR beta CDR3 regions were amplified from RNA transcripts. First-round RT-PCR relied on HTBI primers, and a second-round multiplex PCR came next. TCRdb ran MiXCR on the multiplex PCR reads and lists one entry per CDR3 protein. Among just over 600,000 distinct CDR3 sequences listed, approximately 22% were seen once. Sequencing used peripheral blood. The receptors shown here come from a woman aged 18-35 years with stable Graves' hyperthyroidism. Some clones in this sample may be carry-over from other donors' samples.

This clonotype was seen ten or more times. This chain joins TRBV11-2 and TRBJ2-7; D is unresolved. V lost 1 base and J lost 0, with 10 bases in between. Germline CDR1 reads SGHAT; CDR2 reads FQNNGV. The CDR3 runs to 15 residues. CDR3 sequence: CASSLGVRSSYEQYF. The CDR3 coding sequence is TGTGCCAGCAGCTTAGGAGTGAGGAGCTCCTACGAGCAGTACTTC.

In its sample, this clonotype was seen once. The J gene is TRBJ1-5, the V gene TRBV2; D not resolved. CDR3 length equals 14 residues. V lost 2 bases and J lost 7, with 12 bases in between. Germline CDR1 is SNHLY and CDR2 is FYNNEI. As DNA, the CDR3 is TGTGCCAGCAGTGAATATGGGTTGGGACAGCCCCAGCATTTT. As protein: CASSEYGLGQPQHF.

The chain joins TRBV20-1 to TRBJ2-5; 7 nucleotides agree with TRBD2. Looked up from germline, CDR1 is DFQATT and CDR2 is SNEGSKA (reference sequence). The CDR3 has 14 residues. After removal of 0 bases from V and 5 bases from J, the junction contained 6 bases not matched to a gene. The CDR3 bases are TGCAGTGCTAGAGATCCCGCGGGAGTTGAGACCCAGTACTTC. Protein product: CSARDPAGVETQYF.

Ten or more counts support this clonotype. The V gene is TRBV10-3, the J gene TRBJ1-5; D is uncertain. The CDR3 extends over 15 amino acids. V shed 3 bases and J shed 0 bases, with 9 bases lying between them. Germline V gene sequence: CDR1 ENHRY, CDR2 SYGVKD. The CDR3 nucleotides read TGTGCCATCAGTGAAGTGCAGAGTAGCAATCAGCCCCAGCATTTT. Translated: CAISEVQSSNQPQHF.

The rearrangement joins TRBV12-3 or TRBV12-4 to TRBJ1-1; D might be TRBD1 (5 bases). This CDR3 has 15 residues. The V end was cut by 6 bases, the J end by 5 bases, with 19 bases between. Here the CDR3 DNA reads TGTGCCAGCAGCTCTCCCGGGACCCGAGGGACTGAAGCTTTCTTT. Translation: CASSSPGTRGTEAFF.

This clonotype occurred a few times. The chain carries TRBV12-3 or TRBV12-4 and TRBJ2-7, with 8 bases aligning to TRBD1. The V gene end was trimmed by 6 bases and the J gene end by 5 bases; junction bases not matched to a gene: 6. The CDR3 runs 13 residues. The CDR3 here is CASRQTGVHEQYF. For the CDR3, the DNA is TGTGCCAGCAGGCAGACAGGGGTCCACGAGCAGTACTTC.

Concerning this clonotype itself: A much larger clone differs by one base, so this may be a read error. The genes are TRBV12-3 or TRBV12-4 and TRBJ1-2; TRBD1 matches at 8 bases. The V and J ends lost 6 bases and 4 bases, in that order; junction bases with no gene match: 7. The length of the CDR3 is 14 residues. The CDR3 here is CASRRQGKGYGYTF. CDR3 sequence (DNA): TGTGCCAGCAGGCGACAGGGGAAGGGCTATGGCTACACCTTC.

This clonotype was recorded many times. The chain recombines TRBV6-5 with TRBJ2-7; 7 positions agree with TRBD1. The CDR3 runs to 13 residues. Germline loops: CDR1 MNHEY, CDR2 SVGAGI. The ends lost 6 bases at V and 4 bases at J; junction bases unmatched: 6. In DNA, the CDR3 is TGTGCCAGCAGGTCGACAGGGCAATACGAGCAGTACTTC. Translated, it gives CASRSTGQYEQYF.

This clonotype occurred many times. The chain couples TRBV6-1 to TRBJ1-1; D gene ambiguous. The CDR3 consists of 14 residues. The V and J ends lost 0 bases and 1 base respectively, with 6 bases between them. Germline values: CDR1 MNHNS, CDR2 SASEGT. Here the CDR3 reads CASSEAVRNTEAFF. The CDR3 coding sequence is TGTGCCAGCAGTGAAGCTGTGAGGAACACTGAAGCTTTCTTT.

This clonotype was counted ten times or more. V is TRBV7-9 and J is TRBJ2-5; D ambiguous. The germline V gene encodes CDR1 SEHNR and CDR2 FQNEAQ (reference sequence). Trimming stripped 3 bases from V and 4 bases from J, with 18 bases between. The CDR3 consists of 16 residues. CDR3 in amino acids: CASSFPLIRTGETQYF. In DNA, the CDR3 is TGTGCCAGCAGCTTCCCTTTGATTAGAACTGGAGAGACCCAGTACTTC. The full variable domain, with the rest looked up from reference TRBV7-9 and TRBJ2-5, is DTGVSQNPRHKITKRGQNVTFRCDPISEHNRLYWYRQTLGQGPEFLTYFQNEAQLEKSRLLSDRFSAERPKGSFSTLEIQRTEQGDSAMYLCASSFPLIRTGETQYFGPGTRLLVL.

This clonotype was counted at least ten times. A read error is possible here, since a much larger clone lies one base away. The V gene is TRBV27, the J gene TRBJ1-1, with D tentatively TRBD1 (5 bases). There are 11 residues in the CDR3. Trimming removed 10 bases at V and 7 bases at J, with 13 bases between. Germline CDR1 is MNHEY and CDR2 is SMNVEV (reference sequence). The CDR3, as DNA: TGTGCCACCGGGGAGGGGATTGAAGCTTTCTTT. Protein product: CATGEGIEAFF.

This chain joins TRBV3-1 and TRBJ2-2, with D uncertain. Trimming removed 8 bases at V and 6 bases at J, with 10 bases between. From germline, CDR1 is LGHDT and CDR2 YNNKEL (reference sequence). CDR3 length equals 12 residues. The CDR3 here is CASSVDPGELFF. For the CDR3, the DNA is TGTGCCAGCTCAGTAGATCCCGGGGAGCTGTTTTTT.

The chain couples TRBV28 to TRBJ1-2; 10 positions agree with TRBD1. The CDR3 spans 16 residues. Germline V CDR1 and CDR2: MDHEN, SYDVKM. Trimming at V came to 4 bases and at J to 5 bases, leaving 10 bases not matched to a gene. The CDR3 is CASSSTSWDRGYGYTF. DNA of the CDR3: TGTGCCAGCAGTTCCACTTCCTGGGACAGGGGATATGGCTACACCTTC.

This chain joins TRBV27 and TRBJ2-7, with no clear D. The length of the CDR3 is 15 residues. Germline lookup yields CDR1 MNHEY and CDR2 SMNVEV (reference sequence). The V end lost 3 bases, the J end lost 4 bases, and 16 bases lay between the germline ends. The CDR3 loop is CASSFRRPRMYEQYF. CDR3 nucleotide sequence: TGTGCCAGCAGTTTTCGGCGGCCCAGGATGTACGAGCAGTACTTC.

The chain carries TRBV12-3 or TRBV12-4 and TRBJ1-1, with D hard to call. This CDR3 region has 15 residues. Trimming removed 5 bases from V and 1 base from J, with 14 bases in between. CDR3 sequence reads: CASSPPLVKNTEAFF. As DNA, the CDR3 is TGTGCCAGCAGTCCCCCGTTGGTTAAGAACACTGAAGCTTTCTTT.

About this clonotype itself: The junction and the germline gene differ at one end; a read error may be behind it. The chain employs TRBV19 and TRBJ1-5; D ambiguous. There are 14 residues in the CDR3. Germline-derived CDR1 and CDR2 are LNHDA and SQIVND (reference sequence). CDR3 sequence reads: CASRIDLGNQPQHF. In nucleotides, the CDR3 is TGTGCCAGTAGGATAGATCTGGGCAATCAGCCCCAGCATTTT. Using reference TRBV19 and TRBJ1-5 for the parts outside the CDR3, the full variable domain is DGGITQSPKYLFRKEGQNVTLSCEQNLNHDAMYWYRQDPGQGLRLIYYSQIVNDFQKGDIAEGYSVSREKKESFPLTVTSAQKNPTAFYLCASRIDLGNQPQHFGDGTRLSIL.

The table lists this clonotype with many counts. The rearrangement joins TRBV7-2 to TRBJ2-5; 11 bases are shared with TRBD1. After removal of 4 bases from V and 5 bases from J, the junction contained 6 bases not matched to a gene. CDR3 size: 15 residues. In germline, CDR1 is SGHTA, CDR2 FQGNSA. CDR3 region: CASSSRTGGLETQYF. CDR3 bases: TGTGCCAGCAGCTCCCGGACAGGGGGCTTGGAGACCCAGTACTTC. Using reference TRBV7-2 and TRBJ2-5 for the parts outside the CDR3, the full variable domain is GAGVSQSPSNKVTEKGKDVELRCDPISGHTALYWYRQSLGQGLEFLIYFQGNSAPDKSGLPSDRFSAERTGGSVSTLTIQRTQQEDSAVYLCASSSRTGGLETQYFGPGTRLLVL.

V is TRBV19 and J is TRBJ1-3; D unresolved. The germline V and J ends were trimmed by 3 bases and 4 bases, with 16 bases remaining between them. CDR1 LNHDA and CDR2 SQIVND come from the germline V gene (reference sequence). The CDR3 has 16 amino acids. Here the CDR3 DNA reads TGTGCCAGTAGTATTACTTCGGCAGGAGCAGGAAACACCATATATTTT. It codes for CASSITSAGAGNTIYF.

This clonotype has at least ten counts. The chain carries TRBV5-1 and TRBJ1-1, with D hard to call. The ends were cut back, 7 bases at V and 0 bases at J, with 7 bases in the middle. In germline, CDR1 is SGHRS, CDR2 YFSETQ. The CDR3 has 12 residues. As DNA, the CDR3 is TGCGCCAGCGGTGAACTGAACACTGAAGCTTTCTTT. Translated: CASGELNTEAFF.

There are many counts of this clonotype. Possible read error: a much larger clone is one base away. The V and J genes are TRBV2 and TRBJ2-2; tentatively, D is TRBD1 (5 bases). This CDR3 is built from 13 residues. V was trimmed by 5 bases and J by 1 base, leaving 5 bases between them. Germline-derived CDR1 and CDR2 are SNHLY and FYNNEI. The CDR3 sequence: CASSQGNTGELFF. The CDR3 coding sequence is TGTGCCAGCAGTCAGGGGAACACCGGGGAGCTGTTTTTT.

The chain carries TRBV12-3 or TRBV12-4 and TRBJ1-5, with a tentative D call TRBD1 (6 bases). This CDR3 spans 16 amino acids. V was shortened by 0 bases and J by 4 bases, with 13 bases between the two germline ends. This chain's CDR3 is CASSLALGTRNQPQHF. The CDR3, as DNA: TGTGCCAGCAGTTTAGCGCTGGGGACAAGGAATCAGCCCCAGCATTTT.

The chain combines TRBV6-1 with TRBJ1-6; D perhaps matches TRBD1 (5 bases). The V gene's germline CDR1 is MNHNS and CDR2 SASEGT. This CDR3 spans 14 amino acids. V dropped 3 bases and J dropped 9 bases, with 12 bases sitting between them. In DNA form, the CDR3 reads TGTGCCAGCAGTGAGGACGGGACGGGTTCACCCCTCCACTTT. This translates into CASSEDGTGSPLHF.

This clonotype turned up a few times. This chain connects TRBV12-3 or TRBV12-4 to TRBJ2-2; D uncertain. The CDR3 is made up of 20 amino acids. V was shortened by 2 bases and J by 5 bases, with 27 bases between the two germline ends. CDR3 loop: CASSLRVAARRFGMTGELFF. CDR3 DNA: TGTGCCAGCAGTTTAAGGGTGGCAGCCCGTCGGTTTGGTATGACCGGGGAGCTGTTTTTT.

V and J are TRBV12-3 or TRBV12-4 and TRBJ2-2; D is uncertain. V was cut by 6 bases and J by 8 bases, with 10 bases left in between. The CDR3 sequence is 12 residues long. The CDR3 DNA reads as TGTGCCAGCAGCCGGTTTGGAGGGGAGCTGTTTTTT. This gives the protein CASSRFGGELFF.

The sample holds many counts of this clonotype. Mismatch with germline at one junction end may stem from a read error. The J gene is TRBJ1-6, the V gene TRBV12-3 or TRBV12-4, with TRBD1 as a possible D gene (6 bases). CDR3 length: 15 residues. CDR3 sequence reads: CASRKRGGPDSPLHF. The CDR3 DNA reads TGTGCCAGCAGGAAACGGGGGGGGCCTGATTCACCCCTCCATTTT.

Many counts were recorded for this clonotype. The genes are TRBV12-3 or TRBV12-4 and TRBJ2-2, with no clear D. Trimming took off 3 bases at V and 4 bases at J, with 6 bases between the two ends. The CDR3 loop spans 13 amino acids. Written as DNA, the CDR3 is TGTGCCAGCAGTTTTGCGTCCACCGGGGAGCTGTTTTTT. Translating gives CASSFASTGELFF.

This clonotype came up many times. V is TRBV12-3 or TRBV12-4 and J is TRBJ1-1; perhaps TRBD1 as D (6 bases). V lost 6 bases to trimming and J lost 5 bases, with 16 bases between them. The CDR3 consists of 14 residues. The CDR3 sequence: CASRLTGFGTEAFF. As DNA, the CDR3 is TGTGCCAGCAGACTAACAGGGTTCGGGACTGAAGCTTTCTTT.

This clonotype was detected many times. This sequence joins TRBV11-2 and TRBJ2-7; the D gene is possibly TRBD2 (6 bases). CDR1 is SGHAT, CDR2 FQNNGV, per germline. The CDR3 sequence is 16 residues long. V dropped 2 bases and J dropped 0 bases, with 14 bases sitting between them. CDR3 sequence reads: CASSLWGGVSSYEQYF. The DNA of the CDR3 is TGTGCCAGCAGCTTATGGGGCGGGGTAAGCTCCTACGAGCAGTACTTC.

This clonotype was detected ten times or more. The chain employs TRBV19 and TRBJ2-2, with D tentatively TRBD2 (5 bases). The germline gives CDR1 LNHDA, CDR2 SQIVND (reference sequence). The CDR3 runs to 16 residues. The V end was cut by 5 bases, the J end by 0 bases, with 13 bases between. Here the CDR3 reads CASSHLLASNTGELFF. The CDR3 bases are TGTGCCAGTAGTCATTTGCTAGCCTCGAACACCGGGGAGCTGTTTTTT.